This T cell receptor beta chain was sequenced during a study of T cells in Graves' hyperthyroidism and ophthalmopathy (dated by TCRdb to the late 2010s). Some background on the complete study: Peripheral blood was collected at initial diagnosis, before any treatment. In addition, the study compared T-cell repertoires in thyroid tissue and in blood from several Graves' hyperthyroidism patients. After blood sampling, hyperthyroidism patients were treated with methimazole at a starting dose of 30 mg daily, and ophthalmopathy patients were treated with high-dose intravenous methylprednisolone. According to the paper, TCR Vbeta CDR3 sequencing was carried out on some 140 peripheral blood samples, which came from under 50 ophthalmopathy, 70 to 80 hyperthyroidism and roughly 17 progressor patients. Prospective prediction of ophthalmopathy was tested in an independent validation cohort consisting of 18 to 20 hyperthyroidism patients and 15 or so patients who later progressed to ophthalmopathy. To identify distinguishing TCR V-J signatures, a discovery cohort of 95 to 100 patients was used, comprising 40 to 45 with Graves' ophthalmopathy and roughly 60 with stable Graves' hyperthyroidism. The roughly 90 discovery patients were divided at random into training and test sets in a 7:3 ratio.

Ophthalmopathy patients had moderately to severely active disease, Clinical Activity Score of at least 3, NOSPECS grade of at least 4, and duration under 3 months. Patients with uncontrolled infections, other autoimmune diseases, pregnancy or lactation were excluded. Diagnoses relied on clinical symptoms, serum thyroxine and TRAb, thyroid ultrasound and orbital computed tomography. Ficoll-Paque density gradient centrifugation was used to isolate PBMCs from 10 ml of fresh peripheral blood. Trizol reagent was used to extract total RNA, and RNA quality was then checked on an Agilent 2100 Bioanalyzer. The CDR3 measures 13 amino acids from cysteine to phenylalanine. Only the CDR3 part of the read is kept: 39 bases, read in frame from the first base. From a lookup of the germline V gene, CDR1 and CDR2 are MDHEN and SYDVKM. Relative to germline, V is 4 bases shorter and J is 4 bases shorter, with 9 bases between their ends.

As concerns this clonotype: No cognate antigen has been identified for it. No base quality information exists; no much larger clone differs at one position.

The TCR beta CDR3 regions were amplified from the RNA transcripts. A first-round RT-PCR of the TCR CDR3 used the HTBI primer set with the Qiagen OneStep RT-PCR kit. The libraries were constructed in a second round of multiplex PCR and then size-selected and purified. Paired-end sequencing of the libraries was performed with 100 bp reads on an Illumina HiSeq2000. Per the authors' processing: SOAPnuke was used to process the raw data, removing reads that contained adapters or uncalled bases, had a mean Phred below 15, or lacked an exact match to the constant primer or identifier. High-quality paired reads were merged with COPE v1.2.5, and unique nucleotide sequences were defined as clonotypes. MiTCR v1.1 was used to align the clonotypes against IMGT TRBV, TRBD and TRBJ reference segments. The analysis was restricted to V-J combinations with a frequency above 0.0001, which together covered roughly 99% of the repertoires. The TCS score was defined as F50 (clonal expansion) divided by E x V (chaos), with BLOSUM62-based TCRdist calculated between CDR3 peptides within each V-J. Welch's t-statistics and random forest reduced 514 V-J features to 10 to 15, which were used in a naive Bayes classifier (R e1071). In-frame beta chains were kept once TCRdb had trimmed the public reads at Q25 with fastp and called clones with MiXCR. One record per CDR3 amino acid sequence lists the most common genes and DNA. TCRdb, not the authors, supplied the V and J calls. The sample profile shows hundreds of thousands of distinct CDR3 sequences; less than 25% of them were found once. The ten largest clones capture around a third of the sample.

The paper as a whole reports these results and caveats: In validation, the model predicted progression to ophthalmopathy with approximately 69% sensitivity and 72.22% specificity, a median of around 6.6 months before onset. Most expanded thyroid clonotypes (frequency above 0.001) were also found in blood, which suggests that blood repertoires may mirror thyroid immune responses. Sample size was not statistically predetermined, and blinding of investigators to group allocation was not performed. Ophthalmopathy was separated from stable hyperthyroidism by a 13 V-J signature model, with approximately 89% sensitivity and about 81% specificity obtained in cross-validation and 80%/75% obtained in testing.

The receptor comes from a man between 25 and 39 years old with Graves' ophthalmopathy. Sequenced sample: blood. The chain links TRBV28 with TRBJ2-3, with the D call perhaps TRBD1 or TRBD2, each one matching 5 bases. The nucleotide sequence is given as TGTGCCAGCAGTTCTGGGGGAGCAGATACGCAGTATTTT. This sequence encodes CASSSGGADTQYF. Supplemented by the reference TRBV28 and TRBJ2-3 proteins around the CDR3, the complete variable domain is DVKVTQSSRYLVKRTGEKVFLECVQDMDHENMFWYRQDPGLGLRLIYFSYDVKMKEKGDIPEGYSVSREKKERFSLILESASTNQTSMYLCASSSGGADTQYFGPGTRLTVL.